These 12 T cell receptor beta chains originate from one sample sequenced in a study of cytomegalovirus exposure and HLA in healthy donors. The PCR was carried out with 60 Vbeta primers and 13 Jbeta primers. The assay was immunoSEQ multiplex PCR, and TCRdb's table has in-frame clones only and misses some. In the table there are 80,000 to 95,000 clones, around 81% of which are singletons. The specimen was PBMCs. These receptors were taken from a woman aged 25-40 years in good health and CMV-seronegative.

The DNA for the CDR3 is TGTGCCAGCAGTCACCTCCGGAGTGGTGTTAATGAAAAACTGTTTTTT. This sequence encodes CASSHLRSGVNEKLFF. This chain connects TRBV28 to TRBJ1-4, with D unclear. CDR1 MDHEN and CDR2 SYDVKM come from the germline V gene. Trimming cost V 5 bases and J 4 bases, with 17 bases left between them. This CDR3 region has 16 residues.

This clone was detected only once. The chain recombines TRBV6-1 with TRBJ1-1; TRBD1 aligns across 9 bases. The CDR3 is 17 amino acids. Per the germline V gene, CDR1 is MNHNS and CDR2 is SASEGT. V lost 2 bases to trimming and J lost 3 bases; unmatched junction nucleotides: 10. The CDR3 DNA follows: TGTGCCAGCAGTGAAATGTTGTCCGGGACAGGGTACACTGAAGCTTTCTTT. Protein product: CASSEMLSGTGYTEAFF.

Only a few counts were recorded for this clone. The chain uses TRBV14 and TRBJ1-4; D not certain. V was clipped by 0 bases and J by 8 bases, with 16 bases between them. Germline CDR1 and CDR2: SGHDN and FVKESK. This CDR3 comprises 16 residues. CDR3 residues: CASSQDHGRRSEKLFF. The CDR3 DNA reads TGTGCCAGCAGCCAAGATCACGGCCGCAGGTCCGAAAAACTGTTTTTT.

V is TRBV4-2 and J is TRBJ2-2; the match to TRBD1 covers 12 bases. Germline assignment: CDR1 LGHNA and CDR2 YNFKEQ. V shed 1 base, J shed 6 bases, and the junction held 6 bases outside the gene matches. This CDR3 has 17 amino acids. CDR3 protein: CASSQAGQGAPAGELFF. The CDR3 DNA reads TGTGCCAGCAGCCAAGCGGGACAGGGGGCTCCGGCCGGGGAGCTGTTTTTT.

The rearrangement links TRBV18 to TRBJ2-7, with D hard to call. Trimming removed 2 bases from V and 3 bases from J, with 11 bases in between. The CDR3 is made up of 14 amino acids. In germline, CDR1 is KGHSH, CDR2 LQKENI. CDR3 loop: CASSPEVKLYEQYF. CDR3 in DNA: TGTGCCAGCTCACCAGAGGTTAAGCTCTACGAGCAGTACTTC. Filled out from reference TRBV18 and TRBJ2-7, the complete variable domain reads NAGVMQNPRHLVRRRGQEARLRCSPMKGHSHVYWYRQLPEEGLKFMVYLQKENIIDESGMPKERFSAEFPKEGPSILRIQQVVRGDSAAYFCASSPEVKLYEQYFGPGTRLTVT.

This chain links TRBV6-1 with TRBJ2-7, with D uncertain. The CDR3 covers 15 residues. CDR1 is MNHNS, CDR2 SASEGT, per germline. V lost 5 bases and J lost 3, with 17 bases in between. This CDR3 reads CASSKRQDNIYEQYF. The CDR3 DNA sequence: TGTGCCAGCAGTAAACGACAAGATAACATCTACGAGCAGTACTTC.

Written as DNA, the CDR3 is TGTGCCAGCAGCCCTGCCTCTTCCAGGGGCCGGAACACTGAAGCTTTCTTT. The encoded protein is CASSPASSRGRNTEAFF. The V call is TRBV7-6, the J call TRBJ1-1, with a possible D match to TRBD1 (6 bases). From germline, CDR1 is SGHVS and CDR2 FNYEAQ. The CDR3 spans 17 residues. V was cut by 5 bases and J by 1 base, with 20 bases left in between.

CDR3 loop: CASSQTSGRTPYEQYF. The DNA for the CDR3 is TGTGCCAGCAGCCAGACTAGCGGGAGAACCCCCTACGAGCAGTACTTC. V is TRBV4-2 and J is TRBJ2-7; TRBD2 matches 12 bases. After removal of 3 bases from V and 2 bases from J, the junction contained 5 bases not matched to a gene. This CDR3 has 16 residues. Germline values: CDR1 LGHNA, CDR2 YNFKEQ.

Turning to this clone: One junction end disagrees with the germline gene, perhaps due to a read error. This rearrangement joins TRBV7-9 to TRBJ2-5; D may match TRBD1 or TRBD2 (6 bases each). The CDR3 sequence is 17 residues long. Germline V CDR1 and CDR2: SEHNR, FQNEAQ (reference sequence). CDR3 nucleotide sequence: TGTTCCAGCAGCTTAGGGGGACTGACCCGGGTGCGAGAGACCCAGTACTTC. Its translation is CSSSLGGLTRVRETQYF.

CDR3 bases: TGCGCCAGCAGTGAGGTCATCGGTGGCTACACCTTC. It yields the protein CASSEVIGGYTF. This rearrangement joins TRBV10-2 to TRBJ1-2, with unresolved D. Between the trimmed V and J ends, which lost 2 bases and 7 bases, there was a span of 8 bases. The length of the CDR3 is 12 residues. Per germline, CDR1 WSHSY and CDR2 SAAADI.

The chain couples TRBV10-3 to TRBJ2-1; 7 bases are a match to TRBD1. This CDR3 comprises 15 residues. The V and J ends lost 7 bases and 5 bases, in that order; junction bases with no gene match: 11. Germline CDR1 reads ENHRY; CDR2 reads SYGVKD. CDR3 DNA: TGTGCCATCAATGGGGACACGACAGGGAACAATGAGCAGTTCTTC. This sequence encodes CAINGDTTGNNEQFF.

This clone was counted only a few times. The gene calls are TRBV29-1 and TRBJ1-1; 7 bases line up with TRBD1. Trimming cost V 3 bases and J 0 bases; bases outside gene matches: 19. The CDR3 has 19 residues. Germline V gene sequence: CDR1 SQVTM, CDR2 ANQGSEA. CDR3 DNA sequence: TGCAGCGTTGATTGGCGACAGGGTCGTCGATGGAAAATGAACACTGAAGCTTTCTTT. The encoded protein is CSVDWRQGRRWKMNTEAFF.